This TCR beta chain was identified during a study of blood T cell repertoires in COVID-19. Across the whole study: COVID-19 samples from acute and convalescent phases originated in the United States, Italy and Spain.

Authors' data handling: From reference gene primer amplification, estimates of nucleated cell counts were derived. Some clones are missing from TCRdb's copy, which holds only in-frame ones; the method was immunoSEQ multiplex PCR. The D gene and trimming were derived from the DNA, and the V and J assignments and clone size from that table. Among 250,000 or so clones listed, more than 85% were seen once. V was cut by 4 bases and J by 4 bases, with 16 bases left in between. CDR3 length: 15 residues. Germline loops: CDR1 LNHNV, CDR2 YYDKDF (reference sequence). Source material: peripheral blood. This chain joins TRBV15 and TRBJ1-2; TRBD1 is a possible D gene (5 bases). This TCR was recovered from an older woman with active or convalescent COVID-19. The CDR3 DNA sequence: TGTGCCACCAGCACCATTGGGGAGGGGTCCTATGGCTACACCTTC. Translating gives CATSTIGEGSYGYTF.